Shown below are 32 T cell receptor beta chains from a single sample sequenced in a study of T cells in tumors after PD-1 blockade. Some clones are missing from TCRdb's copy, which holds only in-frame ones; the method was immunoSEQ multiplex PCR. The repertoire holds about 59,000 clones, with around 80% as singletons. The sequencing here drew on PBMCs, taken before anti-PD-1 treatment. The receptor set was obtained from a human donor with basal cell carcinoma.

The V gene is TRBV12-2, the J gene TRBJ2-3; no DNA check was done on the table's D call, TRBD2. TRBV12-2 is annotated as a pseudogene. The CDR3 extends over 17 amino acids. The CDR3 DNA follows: TGTGCAAGTCGCTTAGGAGGATGCGGGGGGCAGGTAGATACGCAGTATTTT. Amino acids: CASRLGGCGGQVDTQYF.

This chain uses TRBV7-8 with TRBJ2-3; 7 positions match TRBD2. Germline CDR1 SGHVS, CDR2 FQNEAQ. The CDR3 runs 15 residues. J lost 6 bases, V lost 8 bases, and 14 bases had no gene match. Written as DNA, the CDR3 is TGTGCCAGCGAATCGTCAGGCGGGGGAGCGGATACGCAGTATTTT. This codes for CASESSGGGADTQYF.

In DNA form, the CDR3 reads TGTGCCAGCAGCCATAAGGGACAGGCTTTGGAGACCCAGTACTTC. Translating it yields CASSHKGQALETQYF. The genes are TRBV7-9 and TRBJ2-5; 8 bases agree with TRBD1. V was clipped by 5 bases and J by 5 bases; unmatched bases: 10. The CDR3 sequence is 15 residues long. Per germline, CDR1 SEHNR and CDR2 FQNEAQ (reference sequence).

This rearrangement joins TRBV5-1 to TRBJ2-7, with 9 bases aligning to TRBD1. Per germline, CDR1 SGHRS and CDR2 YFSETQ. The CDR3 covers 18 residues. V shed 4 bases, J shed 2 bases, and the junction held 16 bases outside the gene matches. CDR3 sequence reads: CASSLGQGDGMGTYEQYF. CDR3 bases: TGCGCCAGCAGCCTGGGACAGGGAGATGGAATGGGGACCTACGAGCAGTACTTC.

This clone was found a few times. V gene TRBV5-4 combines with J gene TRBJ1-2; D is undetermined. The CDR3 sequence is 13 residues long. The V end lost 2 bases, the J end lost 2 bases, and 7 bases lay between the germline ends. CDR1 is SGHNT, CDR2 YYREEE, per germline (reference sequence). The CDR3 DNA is TGTGCCAGCAGCTTTGTAGGCAACTATGGCTACACCTTC. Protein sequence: CASSFVGNYGYTF.

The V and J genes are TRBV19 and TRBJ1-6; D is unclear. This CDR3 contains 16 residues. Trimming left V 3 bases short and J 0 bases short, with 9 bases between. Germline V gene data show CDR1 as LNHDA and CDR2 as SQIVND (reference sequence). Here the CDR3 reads CASSMILSSYNSPLHF. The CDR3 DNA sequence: TGTGCCAGTAGTATGATCTTGAGCTCCTATAATTCACCCCTCCACTTT. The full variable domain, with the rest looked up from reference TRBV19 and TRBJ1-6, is DGGITQSPKYLFRKEGQNVTLSCEQNLNHDAMYWYRQDPGQGLRLIYYSQIVNDFQKGDIAEGYSVSREKKESFPLTVTSAQKNPTAFYLCASSMILSSYNSPLHFGNGTRLTVT.

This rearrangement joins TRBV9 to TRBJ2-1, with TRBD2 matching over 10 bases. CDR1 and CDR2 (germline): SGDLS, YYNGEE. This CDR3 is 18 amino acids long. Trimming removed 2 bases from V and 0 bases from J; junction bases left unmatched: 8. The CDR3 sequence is CASSVLAGAISSYNEQFF. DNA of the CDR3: TGTGCCAGCAGCGTCCTAGCGGGGGCAATCAGCTCCTACAATGAGCAGTTCTTC.

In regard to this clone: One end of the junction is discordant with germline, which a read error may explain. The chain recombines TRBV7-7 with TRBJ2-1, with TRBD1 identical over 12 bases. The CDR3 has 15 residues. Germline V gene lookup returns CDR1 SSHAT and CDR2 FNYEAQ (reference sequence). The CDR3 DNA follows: TGTGCTAGCAGCTCCGGGACAGGGGGCGGAAATGAGCAGTTCTTC. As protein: CASSSGTGGGNEQFF.

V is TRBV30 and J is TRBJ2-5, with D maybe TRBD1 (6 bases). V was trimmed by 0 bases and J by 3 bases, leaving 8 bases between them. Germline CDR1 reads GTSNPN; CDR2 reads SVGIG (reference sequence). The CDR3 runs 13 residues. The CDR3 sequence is CAWSVGQKETQYF. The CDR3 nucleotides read TGTGCCTGGAGTGTTGGACAGAAAGAGACCCAGTACTTC.

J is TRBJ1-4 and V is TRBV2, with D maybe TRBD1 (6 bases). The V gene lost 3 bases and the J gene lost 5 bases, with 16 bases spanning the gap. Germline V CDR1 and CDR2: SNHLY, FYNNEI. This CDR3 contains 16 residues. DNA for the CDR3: TGTGCCAGCAGTGAGAGTGGTAACAGGGCAAATGAAAAACTGTTTTTT. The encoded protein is CASSESGNRANEKLFF.

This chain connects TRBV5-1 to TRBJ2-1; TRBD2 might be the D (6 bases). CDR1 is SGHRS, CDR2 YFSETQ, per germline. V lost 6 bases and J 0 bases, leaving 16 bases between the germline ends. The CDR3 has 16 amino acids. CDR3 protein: CASIIAPGSSYNEQFF. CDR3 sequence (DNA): TGCGCCAGCATAATTGCCCCCGGGAGCTCCTACAATGAGCAGTTCTTC.

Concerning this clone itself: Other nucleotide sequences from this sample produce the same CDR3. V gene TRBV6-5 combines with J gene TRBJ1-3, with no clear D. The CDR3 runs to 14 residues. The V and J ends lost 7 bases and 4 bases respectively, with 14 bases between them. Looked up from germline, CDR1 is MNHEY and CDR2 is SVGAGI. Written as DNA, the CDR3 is TGTGCCAGCAATCCCCGGGGATCCGGAAACACCATATATTTT. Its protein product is CASNPRGSGNTIYF.

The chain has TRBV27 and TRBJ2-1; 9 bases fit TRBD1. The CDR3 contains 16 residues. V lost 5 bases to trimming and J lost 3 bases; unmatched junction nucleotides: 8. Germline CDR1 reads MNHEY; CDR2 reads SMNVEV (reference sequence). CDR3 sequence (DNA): TGTGCCAGCAGTCCTGACAGGGGGGCATACTACAATGAGCAGTTCTTC. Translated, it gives CASSPDRGAYYNEQFF.

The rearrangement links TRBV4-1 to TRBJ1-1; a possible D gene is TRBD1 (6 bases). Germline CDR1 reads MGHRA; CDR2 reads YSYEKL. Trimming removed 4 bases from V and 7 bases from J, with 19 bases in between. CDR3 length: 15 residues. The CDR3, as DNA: TGCGCCAGCAGCCGAGGAAGCGGGGGGCAGGTTGAAGCTTTCTTT. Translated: CASSRGSGGQVEAFF.

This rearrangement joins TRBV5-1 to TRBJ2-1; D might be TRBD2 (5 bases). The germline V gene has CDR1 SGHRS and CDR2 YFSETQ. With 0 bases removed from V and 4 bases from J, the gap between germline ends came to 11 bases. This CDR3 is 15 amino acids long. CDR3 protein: CASSLAGNLYNEQFF. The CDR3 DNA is TGCGCCAGCAGCTTGGCGGGGAATCTATACAATGAGCAGTTCTTC.

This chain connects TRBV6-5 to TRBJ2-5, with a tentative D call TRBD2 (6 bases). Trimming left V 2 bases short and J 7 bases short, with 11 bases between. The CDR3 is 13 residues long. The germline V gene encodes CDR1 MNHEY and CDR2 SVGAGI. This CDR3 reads CASSYGGSRTQYF. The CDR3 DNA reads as TGTGCCAGCAGTTACGGGGGGTCCCGGACCCAGTACTTC.

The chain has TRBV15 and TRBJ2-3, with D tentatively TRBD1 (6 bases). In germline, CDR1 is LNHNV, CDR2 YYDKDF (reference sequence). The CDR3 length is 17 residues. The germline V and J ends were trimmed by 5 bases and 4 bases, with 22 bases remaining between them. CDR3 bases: TGTGCCACCAGCGATCCCTTGACAGGCGGGTACGCAGATACGCAGTATTTT. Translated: CATSDPLTGGYADTQYF.

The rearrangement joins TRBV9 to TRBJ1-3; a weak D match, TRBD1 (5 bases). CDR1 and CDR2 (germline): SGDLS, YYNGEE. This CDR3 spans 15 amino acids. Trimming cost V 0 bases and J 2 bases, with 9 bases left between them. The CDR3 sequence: CASSVALGAGNTIYF. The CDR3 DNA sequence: TGTGCCAGCAGCGTAGCTTTAGGGGCTGGAAACACCATATATTTT.

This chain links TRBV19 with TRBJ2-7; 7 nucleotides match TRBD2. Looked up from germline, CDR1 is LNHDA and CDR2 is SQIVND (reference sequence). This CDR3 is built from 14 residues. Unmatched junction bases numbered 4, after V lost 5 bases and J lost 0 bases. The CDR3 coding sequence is TGTGCCAGTAGTGACGGGAGGACCTCCTACGAGCAGTACTTC. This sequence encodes CASSDGRTSYEQYF.

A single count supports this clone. CDR3 protein: CASSDRVQQSEQFF. As DNA, the CDR3 is TGTGCCAGCAGCGACAGGGTTCAACAGTCTGAGCAGTTCTTC. The chain is built from TRBV6-1 and TRBJ2-1; TRBD1 aligns across 7 bases. The V segment lost 6 bases and the J segment 9 bases; nucleotides outside the gene matches: 11. There are 14 residues in the CDR3. Germline values: CDR1 MNHNS, CDR2 SASEGT.

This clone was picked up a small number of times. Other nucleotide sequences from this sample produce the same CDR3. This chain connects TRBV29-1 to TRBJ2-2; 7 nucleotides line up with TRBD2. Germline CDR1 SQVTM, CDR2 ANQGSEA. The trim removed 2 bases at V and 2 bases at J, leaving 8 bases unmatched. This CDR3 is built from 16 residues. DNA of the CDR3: TGCAGCGTTGAACTTGGACTAGATGTTAACACCGGGGAGCTGTTTTTT. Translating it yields CSVELGLDVNTGELFF.

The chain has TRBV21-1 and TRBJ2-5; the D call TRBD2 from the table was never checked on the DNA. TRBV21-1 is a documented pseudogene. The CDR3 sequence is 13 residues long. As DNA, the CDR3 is TGTGCCAGCAGCGGGAGGGGCCAAGAGACCCAGTACTTC. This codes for CASSGRGQETQYF.

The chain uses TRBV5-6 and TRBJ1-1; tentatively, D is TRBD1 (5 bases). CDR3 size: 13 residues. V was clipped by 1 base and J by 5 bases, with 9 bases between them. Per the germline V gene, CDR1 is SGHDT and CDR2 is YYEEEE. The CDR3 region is CASSLYQGTEAFF. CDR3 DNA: TGTGCCAGCAGCTTGTACCAGGGAACTGAAGCTTTCTTT.

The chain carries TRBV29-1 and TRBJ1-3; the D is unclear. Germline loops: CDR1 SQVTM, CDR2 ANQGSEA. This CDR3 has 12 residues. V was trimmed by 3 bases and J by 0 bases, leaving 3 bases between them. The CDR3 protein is CSVDGSGNTIYF. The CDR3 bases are TGCAGCGTTGATGGCTCTGGAAACACCATATATTTT. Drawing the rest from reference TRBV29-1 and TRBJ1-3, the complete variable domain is SAVISQKPSRDICQRGTSLTIQCQVDSQVTMMFWYRQQPGQSLTLIATANQGSEATYESGFVIDKFPISRPNLTFSTLTVSNMSPEDSSIYLCSVDGSGNTIYFGEGSWLTVV.

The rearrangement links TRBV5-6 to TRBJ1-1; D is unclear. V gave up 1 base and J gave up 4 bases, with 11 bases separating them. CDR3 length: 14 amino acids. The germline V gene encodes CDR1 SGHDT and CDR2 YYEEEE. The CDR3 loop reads CASSLNIRSTEAFF. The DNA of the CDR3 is TGTGCCAGCAGCTTGAATATCAGGTCCACTGAAGCTTTCTTT.

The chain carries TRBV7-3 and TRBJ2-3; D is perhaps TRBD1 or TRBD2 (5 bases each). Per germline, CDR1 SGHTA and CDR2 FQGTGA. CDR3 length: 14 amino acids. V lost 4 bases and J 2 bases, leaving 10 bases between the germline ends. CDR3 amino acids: CASSSLGVTDTQYF. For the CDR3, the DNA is TGTGCCAGCAGCTCACTAGGGGTCACAGATACGCAGTATTTT.

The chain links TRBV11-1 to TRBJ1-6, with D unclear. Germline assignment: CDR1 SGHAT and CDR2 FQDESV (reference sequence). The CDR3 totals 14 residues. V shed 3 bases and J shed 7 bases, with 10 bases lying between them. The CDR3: CASSFRTVNSPLHF. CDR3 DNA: TGTGCCAGCAGCTTCCGGACCGTCAATTCACCCCTCCACTTT.

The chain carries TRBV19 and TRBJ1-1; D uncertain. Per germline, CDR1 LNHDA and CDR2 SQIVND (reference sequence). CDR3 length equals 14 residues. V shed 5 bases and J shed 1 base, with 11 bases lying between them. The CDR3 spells CASSVPMKNTEAFF. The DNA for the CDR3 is TGTGCCAGTAGTGTACCCATGAAGAACACTGAAGCTTTCTTT.

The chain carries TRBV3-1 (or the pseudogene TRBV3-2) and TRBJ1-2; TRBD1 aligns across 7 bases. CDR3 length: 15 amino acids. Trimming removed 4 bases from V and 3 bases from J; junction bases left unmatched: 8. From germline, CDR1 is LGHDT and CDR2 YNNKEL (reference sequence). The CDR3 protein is CASSPWTGKDYGYTF. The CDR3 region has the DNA TGTGCCAGCAGCCCCTGGACAGGAAAAGACTATGGCTACACCTTC.

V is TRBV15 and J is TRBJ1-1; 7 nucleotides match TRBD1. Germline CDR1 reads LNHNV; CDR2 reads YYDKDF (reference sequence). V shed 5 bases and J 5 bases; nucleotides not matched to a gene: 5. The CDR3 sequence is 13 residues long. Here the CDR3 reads CATSAYRGTEAFF. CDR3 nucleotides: TGTGCCACCAGCGCGTACAGGGGAACTGAAGCTTTCTTT.

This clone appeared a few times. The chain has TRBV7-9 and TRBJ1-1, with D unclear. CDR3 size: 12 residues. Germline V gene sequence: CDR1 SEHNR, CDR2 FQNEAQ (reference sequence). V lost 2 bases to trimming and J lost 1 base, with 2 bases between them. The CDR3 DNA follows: TGTGCCAGCAGCTTATCGAACACTGAAGCTTTCTTT. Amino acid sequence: CASSLSNTEAFF.

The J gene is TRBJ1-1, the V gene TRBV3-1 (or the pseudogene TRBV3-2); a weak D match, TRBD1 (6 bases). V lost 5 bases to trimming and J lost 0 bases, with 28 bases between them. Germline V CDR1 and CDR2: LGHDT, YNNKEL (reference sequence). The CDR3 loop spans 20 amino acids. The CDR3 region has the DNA TGTGCCAGCAGCGCCTATAGGTCGGGGGGGACAAGAGGGTTGAACACTGAAGCTTTCTTT. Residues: CASSAYRSGGTRGLNTEAFF.